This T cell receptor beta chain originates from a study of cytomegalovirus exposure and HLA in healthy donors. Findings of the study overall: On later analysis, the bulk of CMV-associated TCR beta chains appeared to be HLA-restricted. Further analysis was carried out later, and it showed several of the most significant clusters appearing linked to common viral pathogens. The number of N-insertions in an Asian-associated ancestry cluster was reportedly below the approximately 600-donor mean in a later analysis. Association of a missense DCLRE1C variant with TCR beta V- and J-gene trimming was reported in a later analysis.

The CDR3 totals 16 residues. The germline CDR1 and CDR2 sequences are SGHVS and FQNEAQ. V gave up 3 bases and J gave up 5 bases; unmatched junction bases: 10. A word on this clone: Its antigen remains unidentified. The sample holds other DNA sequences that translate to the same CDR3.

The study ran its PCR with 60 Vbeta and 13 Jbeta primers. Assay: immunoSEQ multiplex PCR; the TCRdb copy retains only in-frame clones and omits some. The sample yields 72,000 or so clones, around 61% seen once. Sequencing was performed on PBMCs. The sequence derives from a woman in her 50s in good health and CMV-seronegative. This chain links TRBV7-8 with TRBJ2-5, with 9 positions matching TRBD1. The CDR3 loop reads CASSLDRGGVGETQYF. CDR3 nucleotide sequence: TGTGCCAGCAGCTTGGACAGGGGAGGAGTTGGGGAGACCCAGTACTTC.